This TCR beta chain stems from a study of T cell responses to AZD1222 COVID-19 vaccine. Study-level results: Donors were chiefly white British, with a greater number of females, and clonal diversity was perhaps underestimated. Repertoire sampling happened only post peak T cell response. Of the AZD1222 recipients, only five or six were seropositive at baseline. Spike-specific TCRs gained breadth and depth after people received two AZD1222 doses.

TCRdb's copy holds only in-frame clones and misses some; the assay was immunoSEQ multiplex PCR. The table has roughly 170,000 clones, less than 95% seen once. Concerning this clone: Its specificity is not known.

The V segment lost 4 bases and the J segment 5 bases; nucleotides outside the gene matches: 8. Germline assignment: CDR1 MNHEY and CDR2 SVGAGI. The CDR3 contains 15 residues. The sample here was peripheral blood, taken on day 0 of AZD1222 vaccination. This receptor was obtained from an adult in good health. This chain links TRBV6-5 with TRBJ1-1; 9 nucleotides match TRBD1. CDR3 sequence: CASSSWAGQGTEAFF. CDR3 nucleotides: TGTGCCAGCAGTTCGTGGGCGGGACAGGGAACTGAAGCTTTCTTT.